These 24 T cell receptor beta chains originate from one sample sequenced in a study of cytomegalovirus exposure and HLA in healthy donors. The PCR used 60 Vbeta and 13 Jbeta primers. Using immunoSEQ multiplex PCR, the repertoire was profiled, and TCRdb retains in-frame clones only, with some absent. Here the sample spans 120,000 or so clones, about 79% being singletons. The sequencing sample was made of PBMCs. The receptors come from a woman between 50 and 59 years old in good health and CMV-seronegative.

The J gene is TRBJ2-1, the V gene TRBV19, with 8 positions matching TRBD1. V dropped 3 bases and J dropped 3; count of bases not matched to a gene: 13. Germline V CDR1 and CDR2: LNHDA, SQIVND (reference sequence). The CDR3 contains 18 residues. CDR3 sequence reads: CASSIRLDGDRYYNEQFF. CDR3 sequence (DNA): TGTGCCAGTAGTATCAGGTTGGACGGGGACAGGTACTACAATGAGCAGTTCTTC.

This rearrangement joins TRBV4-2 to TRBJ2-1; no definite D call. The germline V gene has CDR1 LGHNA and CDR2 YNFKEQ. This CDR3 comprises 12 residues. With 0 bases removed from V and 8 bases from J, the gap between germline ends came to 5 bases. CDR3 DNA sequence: TGTGCCAGCAGCCAAGATGCGTATGAGCAGTTCTTC. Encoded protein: CASSQDAYEQFF.

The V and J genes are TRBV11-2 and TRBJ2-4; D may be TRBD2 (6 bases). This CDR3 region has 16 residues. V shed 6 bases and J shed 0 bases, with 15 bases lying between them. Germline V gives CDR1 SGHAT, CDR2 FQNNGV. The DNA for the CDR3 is TGTGCCAGCAGTCCCGATAGCGGCCTAGCCAAAAACATTCAGTACTTC. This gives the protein CASSPDSGLAKNIQYF.

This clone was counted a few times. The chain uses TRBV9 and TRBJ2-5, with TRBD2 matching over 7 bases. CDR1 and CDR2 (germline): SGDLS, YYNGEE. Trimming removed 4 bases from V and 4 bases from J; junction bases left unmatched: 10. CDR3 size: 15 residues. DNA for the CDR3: TGTGCCAGCAGCCCGCCGGGACTATTGGGAGAGACCCAGTACTTC. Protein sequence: CASSPPGLLGETQYF. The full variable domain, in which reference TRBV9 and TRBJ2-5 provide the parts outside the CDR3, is DSGVTQTPKHLITATGQRVTLRCSPRSGDLSVYWYQQSLDQGLQFLIQYYNGEERAKGNILERFSAQQFPDLHSELNLSSLELGDSALYFCASSPPGLLGETQYFGPGTRLLVL.

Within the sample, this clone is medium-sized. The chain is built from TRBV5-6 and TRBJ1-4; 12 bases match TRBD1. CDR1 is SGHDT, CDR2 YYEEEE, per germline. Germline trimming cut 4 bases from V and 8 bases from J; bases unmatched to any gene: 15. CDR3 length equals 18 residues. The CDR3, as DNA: TGTGCCAGCAGCCTTAACCGGGACAGGGGGCGCCCAGGGGAAAAACTGTTTTTT. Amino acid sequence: CASSLNRDRGRPGEKLFF.

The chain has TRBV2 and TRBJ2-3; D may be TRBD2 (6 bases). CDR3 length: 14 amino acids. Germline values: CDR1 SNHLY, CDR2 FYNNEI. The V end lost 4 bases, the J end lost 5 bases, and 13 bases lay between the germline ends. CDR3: CASSVGGVGDTQYF. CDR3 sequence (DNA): TGTGCCAGCAGTGTCGGAGGGGTTGGAGATACGCAGTATTTT.

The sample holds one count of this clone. CDR3 amino acids: CASSQEVSGSFNEQFF. CDR3 nucleotide sequence: TGTGCCAGCAGCCAAGAAGTTAGCGGGAGCTTCAATGAGCAGTTCTTC. The chain carries TRBV4-2 and TRBJ2-1; 9 bases align to TRBD2. Germline CDR1 and CDR2: LGHNA and YNFKEQ. V was pared by 0 bases and J by 6 bases, with 6 bases of the junction left unmatched. The length of the CDR3 is 16 residues.

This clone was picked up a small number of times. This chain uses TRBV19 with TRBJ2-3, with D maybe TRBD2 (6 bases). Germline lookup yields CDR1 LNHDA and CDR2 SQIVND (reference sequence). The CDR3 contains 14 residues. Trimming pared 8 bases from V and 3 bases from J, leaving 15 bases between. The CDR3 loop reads CASCSQEGTDTQYF. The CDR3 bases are TGTGCCAGTTGTAGTCAGGAGGGGACAGATACGCAGTATTTT. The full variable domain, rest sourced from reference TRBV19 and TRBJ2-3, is DGGITQSPKYLFRKEGQNVTLSCEQNLNHDAMYWYRQDPGQGLRLIYYSQIVNDFQKGDIAEGYSVSREKKESFPLTVTSAQKNPTAFYLCASCSQEGTDTQYFGPGTRLTVL.

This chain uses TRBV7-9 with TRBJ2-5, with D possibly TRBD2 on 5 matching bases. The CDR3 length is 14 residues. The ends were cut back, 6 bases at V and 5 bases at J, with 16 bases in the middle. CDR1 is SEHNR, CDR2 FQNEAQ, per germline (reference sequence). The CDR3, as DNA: TGTGCCAGCAGGCAGGCAGGACTGGAGGAGACCCAGTACTTC. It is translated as CASRQAGLEETQYF.

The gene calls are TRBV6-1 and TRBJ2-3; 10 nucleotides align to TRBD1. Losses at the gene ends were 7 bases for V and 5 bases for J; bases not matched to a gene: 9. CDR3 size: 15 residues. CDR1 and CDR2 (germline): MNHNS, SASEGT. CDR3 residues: CASTYWGQGLDTQYF. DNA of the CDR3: TGTGCCAGCACCTACTGGGGACAGGGGTTAGATACGCAGTATTTT.

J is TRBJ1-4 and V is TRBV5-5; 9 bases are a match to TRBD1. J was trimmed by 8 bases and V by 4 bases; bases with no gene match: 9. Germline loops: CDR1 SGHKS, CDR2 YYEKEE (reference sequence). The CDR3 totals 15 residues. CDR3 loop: CASSPGQGSGEKLFF. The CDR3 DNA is TGTGCCAGCAGCCCCGGACAGGGGAGCGGAGAAAAACTGTTTTTT.

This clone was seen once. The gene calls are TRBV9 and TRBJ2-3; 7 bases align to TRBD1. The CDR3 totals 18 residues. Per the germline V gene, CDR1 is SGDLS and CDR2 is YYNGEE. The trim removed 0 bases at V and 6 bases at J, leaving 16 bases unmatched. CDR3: CASSVGGWDSSNTDTQYF. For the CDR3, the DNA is TGTGCCAGCAGCGTAGGGGGGTGGGACAGCAGTAATACCGATACGCAGTATTTT.

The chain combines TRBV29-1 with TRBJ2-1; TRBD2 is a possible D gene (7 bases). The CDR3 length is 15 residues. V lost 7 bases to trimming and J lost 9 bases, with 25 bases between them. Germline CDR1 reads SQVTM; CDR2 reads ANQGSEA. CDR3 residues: CSALRGEGQGGEQFF. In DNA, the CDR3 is TGCAGCGCACTAAGGGGGGAGGGCCAAGGCGGTGAGCAGTTCTTC.

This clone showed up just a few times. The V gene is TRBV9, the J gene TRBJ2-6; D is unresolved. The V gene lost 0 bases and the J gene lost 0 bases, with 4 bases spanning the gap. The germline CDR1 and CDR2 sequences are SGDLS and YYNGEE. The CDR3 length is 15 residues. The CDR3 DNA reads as TGTGCCAGCAGCGTAGGGAGCTCTGGGGCCAACGTCCTGACTTTC. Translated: CASSVGSSGANVLTF.

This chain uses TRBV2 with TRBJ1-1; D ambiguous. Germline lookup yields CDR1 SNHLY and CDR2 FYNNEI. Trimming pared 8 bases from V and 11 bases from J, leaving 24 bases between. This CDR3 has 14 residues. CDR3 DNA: TGTGCCAGCCGCCCCTCGGGTCGTTATACGTGGGCTTTCTTT. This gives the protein CASRPSGRYTWAFF.

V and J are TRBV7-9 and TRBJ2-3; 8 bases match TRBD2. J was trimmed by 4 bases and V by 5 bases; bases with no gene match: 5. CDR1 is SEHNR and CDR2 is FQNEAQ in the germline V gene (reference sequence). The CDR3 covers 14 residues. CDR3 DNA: TGTGCCAGCAGCCGAGCGGGAGCAGCAGATACGCAGTATTTT. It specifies CASSRAGAADTQYF.

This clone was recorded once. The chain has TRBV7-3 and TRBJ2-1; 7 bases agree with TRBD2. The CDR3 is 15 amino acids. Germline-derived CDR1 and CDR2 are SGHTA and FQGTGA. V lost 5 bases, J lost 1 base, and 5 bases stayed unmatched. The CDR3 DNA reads TGTGCCAGCAGCCGTAGCGGGCCTTCCTACAATGAGCAGTTCTTC. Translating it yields CASSRSGPSYNEQFF.

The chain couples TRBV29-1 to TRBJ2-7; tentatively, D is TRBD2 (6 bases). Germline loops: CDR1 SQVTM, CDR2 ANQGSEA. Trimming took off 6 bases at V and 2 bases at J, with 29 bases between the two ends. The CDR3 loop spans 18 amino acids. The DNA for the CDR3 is TGCAGCGTCGTACCATTTCAAGATCTGCGGGACCTGACCTACGAGCAGTACTTC. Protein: CSVVPFQDLRDLTYEQYF.

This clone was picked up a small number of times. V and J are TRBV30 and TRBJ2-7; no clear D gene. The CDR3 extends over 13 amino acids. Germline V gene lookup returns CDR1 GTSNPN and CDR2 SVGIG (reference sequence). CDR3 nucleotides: TGTGTTTGCAAGAAGAAGGCGGCATACGAGCAGTACTTC. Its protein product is CVCKKKAAYEQYF.

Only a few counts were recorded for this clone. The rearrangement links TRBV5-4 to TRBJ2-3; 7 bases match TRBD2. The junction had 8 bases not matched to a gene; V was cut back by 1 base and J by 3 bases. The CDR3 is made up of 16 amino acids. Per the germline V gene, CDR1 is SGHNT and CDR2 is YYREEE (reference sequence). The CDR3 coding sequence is TGTGCCAGCAGCTTGCCCCACGGGGGGAGAACAGATACGCAGTATTTT. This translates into CASSLPHGGRTDTQYF. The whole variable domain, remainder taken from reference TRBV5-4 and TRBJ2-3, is ETGVTQSPTHLIKTRGQQVTLRCSSQSGHNTVSWYQQALGQGPQFIFQYYREEENGRGNFPPRFSGLQFPNYSSELNVNALELDDSALYLCASSLPHGGRTDTQYFGPGTRLTVL.

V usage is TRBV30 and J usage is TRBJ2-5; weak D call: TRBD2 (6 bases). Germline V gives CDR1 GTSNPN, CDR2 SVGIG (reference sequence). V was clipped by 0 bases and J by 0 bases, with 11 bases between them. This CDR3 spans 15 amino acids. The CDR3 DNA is TGTGCCTGGAGTGTCCGGGAGTGGTACCAAGAGACCCAGTACTTC. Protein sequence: CAWSVREWYQETQYF.

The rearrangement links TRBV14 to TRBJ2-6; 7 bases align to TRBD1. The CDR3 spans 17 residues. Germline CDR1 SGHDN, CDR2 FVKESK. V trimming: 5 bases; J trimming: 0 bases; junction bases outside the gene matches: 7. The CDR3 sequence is CASSSQGVASGANVLTF. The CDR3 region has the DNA TGTGCCAGCAGCTCTCAGGGGGTTGCCTCTGGGGCCAACGTCCTGACTTTC.

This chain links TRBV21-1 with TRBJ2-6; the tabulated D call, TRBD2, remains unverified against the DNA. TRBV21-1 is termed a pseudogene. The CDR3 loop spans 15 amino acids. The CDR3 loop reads CASSNLSTGANVLTF. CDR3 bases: TGTGCCAGCAGCAACTTGTCTACTGGGGCCAACGTCCTGACTTTC.

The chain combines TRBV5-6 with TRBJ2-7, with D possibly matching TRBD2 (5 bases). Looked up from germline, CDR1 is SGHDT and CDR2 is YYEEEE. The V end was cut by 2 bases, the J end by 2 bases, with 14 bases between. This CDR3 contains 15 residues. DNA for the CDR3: TGTGCCAGCAGCTTAAGACAACCCGGGACCTACGAGCAGTACTTC. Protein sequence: CASSLRQPGTYEQYF.